This T cell receptor (beta chain) was sequenced in a study of CD8+CD57+ T cells in acquired aplastic anemia. The wider study: Sorting CD4+ and CD8+ cells gave DNA averaging about 3.3 ug.

Concerning this clonotype: Its specificity is not known.

The CDR3 consists of 11 residues. With 5 bases removed from V and 9 bases from J, the gap between germline ends came to 10 bases. The V gene's germline CDR1 is SGHAT and CDR2 FQNNGV. Study-wide findings and caveats: Controls and patients did not differ significantly in CD8+ Simpson's diversity. Some 28 sequences, all CD8+ CDR3, were shared between patients and controls.

Genomic DNA, serving as template, underwent TCR beta VDJ and CDR3 profiling. One entry per CDR3 protein, called by TCRdb with MiXCR from the reads. In the table there are under 350,000 distinct CDR3 sequences, roughly 59% of which are singletons. Patients who underwent sequencing had shown CD8+CD57+ cell expansion by flow cytometry. The receptor's source is a human donor with aplastic anemia. The rearrangement joins TRBV11-2 to TRBJ1-1; D is undetermined. The specimen sequenced was sorted CD4+, CD8+, or CD8+CD57+ T cells (not recorded which) from PBMCs. CDR3 residues: CASSRGPQAFF. CDR3 DNA sequence: TGTGCCAGCAGCCGGGGTCCGCAAGCTTTCTTT.